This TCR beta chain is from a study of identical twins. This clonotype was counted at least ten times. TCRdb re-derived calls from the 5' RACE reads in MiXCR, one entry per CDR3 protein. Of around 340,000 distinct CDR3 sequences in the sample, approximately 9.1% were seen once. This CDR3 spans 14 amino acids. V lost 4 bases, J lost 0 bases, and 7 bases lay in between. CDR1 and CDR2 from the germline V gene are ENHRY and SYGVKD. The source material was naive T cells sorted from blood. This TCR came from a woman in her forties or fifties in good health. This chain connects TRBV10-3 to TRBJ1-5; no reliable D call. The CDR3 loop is CAISGVDSNQPQHF. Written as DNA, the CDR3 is TGTGCCATCAGTGGGGTTGATAGCAATCAGCCCCAGCATTTT.